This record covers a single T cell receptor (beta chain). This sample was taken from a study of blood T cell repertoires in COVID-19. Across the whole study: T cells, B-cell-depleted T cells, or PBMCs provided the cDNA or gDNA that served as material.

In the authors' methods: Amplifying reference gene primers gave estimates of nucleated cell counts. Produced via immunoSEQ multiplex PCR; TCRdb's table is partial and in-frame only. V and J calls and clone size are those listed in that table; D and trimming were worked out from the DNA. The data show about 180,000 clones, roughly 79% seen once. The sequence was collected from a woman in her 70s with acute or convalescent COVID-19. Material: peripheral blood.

The CDR3 spells CASSFGGGGESGANVLTF. In DNA form, the CDR3 reads TGTGCCAGCAGCTTTGGGGGCGGCGGAGAGTCTGGGGCCAACGTCCTGACTTTC. The chain is built from TRBV5-6 and TRBJ2-6; tentative D call: TRBD1 (6 bases). Germline V gene data show CDR1 as SGHDT and CDR2 as YYEEEE. Trimming removed 2 bases at V and 1 base at J, with 16 bases between. The CDR3 length is 18 residues.